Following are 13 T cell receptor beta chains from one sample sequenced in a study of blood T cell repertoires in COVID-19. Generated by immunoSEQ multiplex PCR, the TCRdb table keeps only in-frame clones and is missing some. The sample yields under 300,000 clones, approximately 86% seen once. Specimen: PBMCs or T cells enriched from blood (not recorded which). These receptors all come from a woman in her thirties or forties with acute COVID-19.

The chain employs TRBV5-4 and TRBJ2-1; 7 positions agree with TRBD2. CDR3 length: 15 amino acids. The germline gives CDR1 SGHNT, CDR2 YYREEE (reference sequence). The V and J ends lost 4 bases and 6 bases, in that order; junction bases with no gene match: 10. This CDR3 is CASSPGLDPPNEQFF. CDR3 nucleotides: TGTGCCAGCAGCCCAGGACTAGATCCGCCCAATGAGCAGTTCTTC.

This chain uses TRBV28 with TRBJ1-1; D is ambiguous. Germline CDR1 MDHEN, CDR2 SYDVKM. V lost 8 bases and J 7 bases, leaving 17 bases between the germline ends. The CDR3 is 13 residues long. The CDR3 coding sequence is TGTGCCAGCTTCGTCAATCCCGGTGGTGAAGCTTTCTTT. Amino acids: CASFVNPGGEAFF.

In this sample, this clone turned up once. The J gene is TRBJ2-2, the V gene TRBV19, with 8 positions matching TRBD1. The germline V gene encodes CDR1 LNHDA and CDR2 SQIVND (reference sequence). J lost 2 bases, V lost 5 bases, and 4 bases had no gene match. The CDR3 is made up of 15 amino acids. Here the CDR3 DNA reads TGTGCCAGTAGTCCGACAGGGGACAACACCGGGGAGCTGTTTTTT. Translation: CASSPTGDNTGELFF.

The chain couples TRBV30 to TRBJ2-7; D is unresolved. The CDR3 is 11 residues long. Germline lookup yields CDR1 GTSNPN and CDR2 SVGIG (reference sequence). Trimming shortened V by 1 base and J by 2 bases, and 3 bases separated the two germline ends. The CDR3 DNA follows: TGTGCCTGGAGTGGAGCCTACGAGCAGTACTTC. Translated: CAWSGAYEQYF.

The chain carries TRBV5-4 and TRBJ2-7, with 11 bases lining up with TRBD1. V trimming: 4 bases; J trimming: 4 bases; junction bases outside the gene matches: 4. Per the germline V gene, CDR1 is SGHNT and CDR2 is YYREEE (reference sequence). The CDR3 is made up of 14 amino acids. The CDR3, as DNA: TGTGCCAGCAGCCGAGGACAGGGGGCGTACGAGCAGTACTTC. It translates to CASSRGQGAYEQYF.

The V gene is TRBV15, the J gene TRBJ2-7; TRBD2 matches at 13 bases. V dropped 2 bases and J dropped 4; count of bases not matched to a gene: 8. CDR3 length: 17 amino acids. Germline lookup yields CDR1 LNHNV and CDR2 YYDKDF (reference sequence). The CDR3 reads CATSRISLAGGGYEQYF. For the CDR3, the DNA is TGTGCCACCAGCAGAATCTCACTAGCGGGAGGGGGTTACGAGCAGTACTTC.

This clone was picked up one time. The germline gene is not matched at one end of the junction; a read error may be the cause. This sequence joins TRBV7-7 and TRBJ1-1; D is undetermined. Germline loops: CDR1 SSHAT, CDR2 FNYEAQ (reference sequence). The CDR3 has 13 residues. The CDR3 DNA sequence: TGTGCTAGCAGCTTCTCGTCGGAGACTGAAGCTTTCTTT. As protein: CASSFSSETEAFF.

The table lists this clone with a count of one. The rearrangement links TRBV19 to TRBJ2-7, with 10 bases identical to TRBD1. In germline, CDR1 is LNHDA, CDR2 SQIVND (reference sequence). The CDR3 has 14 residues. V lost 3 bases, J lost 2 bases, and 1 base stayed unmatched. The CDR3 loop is CASSMGTGAYEQYF. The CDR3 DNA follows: TGTGCCAGTAGTATGGGGACAGGGGCCTACGAGCAGTACTTC.

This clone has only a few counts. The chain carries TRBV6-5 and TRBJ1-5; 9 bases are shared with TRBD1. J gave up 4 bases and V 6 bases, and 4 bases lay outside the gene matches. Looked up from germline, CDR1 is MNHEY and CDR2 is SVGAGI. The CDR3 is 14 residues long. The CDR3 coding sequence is TGTGCCAGCAGGGGGACAGGGAAGAATCAGCCCCAGCATTTT. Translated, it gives CASRGTGKNQPQHF.

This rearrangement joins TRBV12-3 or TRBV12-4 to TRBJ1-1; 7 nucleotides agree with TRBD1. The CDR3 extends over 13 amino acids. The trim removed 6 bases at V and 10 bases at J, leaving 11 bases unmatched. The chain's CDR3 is CASSLTGATRAFF. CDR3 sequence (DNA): TGTGCCAGCAGCCTCACAGGGGCCACTAGAGCTTTCTTT.

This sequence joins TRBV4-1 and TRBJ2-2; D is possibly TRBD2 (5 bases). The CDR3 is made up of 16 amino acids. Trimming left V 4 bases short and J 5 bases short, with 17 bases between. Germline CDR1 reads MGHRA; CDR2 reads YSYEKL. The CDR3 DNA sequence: TGCGCCAGCAGCCGAGACCACGAAAAGCGGACCGGGGAGCTGTTTTTT. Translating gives CASSRDHEKRTGELFF.

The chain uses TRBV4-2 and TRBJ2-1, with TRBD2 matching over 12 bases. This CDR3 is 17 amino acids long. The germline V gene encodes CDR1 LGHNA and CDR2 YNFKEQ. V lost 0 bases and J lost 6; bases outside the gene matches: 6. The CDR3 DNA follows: TGTGCCAGCAGCCAAGAAGCTAGCGGGGGGGGCTCCAATGAGCAGTTCTTC. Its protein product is CASSQEASGGGSNEQFF.

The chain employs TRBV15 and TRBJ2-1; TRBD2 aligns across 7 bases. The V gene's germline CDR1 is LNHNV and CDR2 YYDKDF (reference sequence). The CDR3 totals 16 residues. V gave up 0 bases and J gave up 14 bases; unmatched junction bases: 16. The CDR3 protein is CATSRDVSVGGRTKFF. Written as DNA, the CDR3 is TGTGCCACCAGCAGAGATGTCAGTGTCGGCGGGAGAACGAAGTTCTTC. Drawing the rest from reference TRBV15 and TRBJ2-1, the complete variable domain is DAMVIQNPRYQVTQFGKPVTLSCSQTLNHNVMYWYQQKSSQAPKLLFHYYDKDFNNEADTPDNFQSRRPNTSFCFLDIRSPGLGDTAMYLCATSRDVSVGGRTKFFGPGTRLTVL.